This record looks at one T cell receptor beta chain sequence and its context. The data were taken from a study of blood T cell repertoires in COVID-19. The method was immunoSEQ multiplex PCR; TCRdb's version includes in-frame clones alone and lacks a portion of them. Among about 14,000 clones listed, roughly 86% were seen once. The CDR3 length is 14 residues. Trimming removed 7 bases from V and 0 bases from J; junction bases left unmatched: 9. Germline V gene data show CDR1 as SQVTM and CDR2 as ANQGSEA. The clonotype comes from a human donor in a cohort sampled during active COVID-19. Input material: peripheral blood. The rearrangement joins TRBV29-1 to TRBJ2-7; 7 nucleotides align to TRBD2. The chain's CDR3 is CSARLAPSSYEQYF. The DNA of the CDR3 is TGCAGCGCCCGACTAGCCCCTAGCTCCTACGAGCAGTACTTC.